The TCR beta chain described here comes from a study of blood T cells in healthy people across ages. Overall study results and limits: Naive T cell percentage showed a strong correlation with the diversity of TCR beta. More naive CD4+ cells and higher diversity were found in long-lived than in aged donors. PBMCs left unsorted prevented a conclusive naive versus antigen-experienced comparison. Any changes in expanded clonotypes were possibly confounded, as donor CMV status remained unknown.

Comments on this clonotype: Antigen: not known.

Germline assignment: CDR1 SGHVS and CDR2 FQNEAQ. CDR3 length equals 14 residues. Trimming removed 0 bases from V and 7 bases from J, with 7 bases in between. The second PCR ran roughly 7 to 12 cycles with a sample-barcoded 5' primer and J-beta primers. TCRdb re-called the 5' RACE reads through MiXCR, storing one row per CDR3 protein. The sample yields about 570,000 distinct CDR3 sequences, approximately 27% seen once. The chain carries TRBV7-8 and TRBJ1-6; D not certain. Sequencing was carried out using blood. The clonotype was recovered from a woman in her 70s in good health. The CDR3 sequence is CASSLAAGNSPLHF. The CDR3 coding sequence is TGTGCCAGCAGCTTAGCGGCAGGAAATTCACCCCTCCACTTT.